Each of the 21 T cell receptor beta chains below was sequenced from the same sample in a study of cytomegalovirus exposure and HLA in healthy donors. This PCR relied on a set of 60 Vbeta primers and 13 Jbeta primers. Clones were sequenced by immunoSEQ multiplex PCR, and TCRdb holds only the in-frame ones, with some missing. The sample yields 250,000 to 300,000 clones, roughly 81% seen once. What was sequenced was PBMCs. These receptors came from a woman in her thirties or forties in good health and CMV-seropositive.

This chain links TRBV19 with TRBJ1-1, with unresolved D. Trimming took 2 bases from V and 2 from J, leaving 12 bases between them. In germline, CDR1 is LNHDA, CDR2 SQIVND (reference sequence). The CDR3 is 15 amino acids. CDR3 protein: CASSITGSSNTEAFF. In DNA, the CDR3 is TGTGCCAGTAGTATAACGGGTAGCAGTAACACTGAAGCTTTCTTT.

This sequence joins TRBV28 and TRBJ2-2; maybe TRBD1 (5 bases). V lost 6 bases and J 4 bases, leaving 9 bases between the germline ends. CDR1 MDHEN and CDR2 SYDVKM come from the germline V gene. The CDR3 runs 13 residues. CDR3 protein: CASRGQVTGELFF. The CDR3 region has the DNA TGTGCCAGCAGGGGGCAGGTCACCGGGGAGCTGTTTTTT.

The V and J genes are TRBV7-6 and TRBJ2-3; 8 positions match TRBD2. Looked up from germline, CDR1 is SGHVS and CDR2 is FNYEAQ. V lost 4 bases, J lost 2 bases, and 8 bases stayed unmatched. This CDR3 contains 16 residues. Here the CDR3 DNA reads TGTGCCAGCAGCTCGATTAGCGGGATAAACACAGATACGCAGTATTTT. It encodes CASSSISGINTDTQYF.

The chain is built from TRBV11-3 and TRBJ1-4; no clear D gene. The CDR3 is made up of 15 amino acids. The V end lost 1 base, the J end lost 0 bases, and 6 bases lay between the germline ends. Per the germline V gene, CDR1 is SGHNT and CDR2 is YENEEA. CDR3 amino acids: CASSLGGSTNEKLFF. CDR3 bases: TGTGCCAGCAGCTTAGGAGGTTCAACTAATGAAAAACTGTTTTTT.

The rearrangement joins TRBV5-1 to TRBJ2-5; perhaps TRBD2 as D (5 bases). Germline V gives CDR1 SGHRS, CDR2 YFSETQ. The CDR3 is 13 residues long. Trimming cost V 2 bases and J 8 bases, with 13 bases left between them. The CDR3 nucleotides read TGCGCCAGCAGCTTAGGGAGACTACAAACCCAGTACTTC. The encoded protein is CASSLGRLQTQYF.

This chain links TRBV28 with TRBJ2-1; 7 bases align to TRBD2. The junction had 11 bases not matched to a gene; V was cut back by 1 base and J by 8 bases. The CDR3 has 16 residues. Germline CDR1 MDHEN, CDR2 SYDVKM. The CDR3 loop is CASSLSVGGPKDEQFF. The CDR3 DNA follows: TGTGCCAGCAGTTTATCAGTGGGAGGGCCGAAGGATGAGCAGTTCTTC.

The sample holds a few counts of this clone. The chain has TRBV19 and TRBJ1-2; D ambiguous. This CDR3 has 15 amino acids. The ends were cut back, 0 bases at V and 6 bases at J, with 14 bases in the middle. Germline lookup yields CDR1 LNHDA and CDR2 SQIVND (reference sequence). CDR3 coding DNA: TGTGCCAGTAGTATAGATCACCAGGTTACCCATGGCTACACCTTC. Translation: CASSIDHQVTHGYTF.

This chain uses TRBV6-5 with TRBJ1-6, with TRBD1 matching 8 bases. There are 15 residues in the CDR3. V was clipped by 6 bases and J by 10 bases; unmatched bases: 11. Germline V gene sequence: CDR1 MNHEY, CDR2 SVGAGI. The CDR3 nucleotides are TGTGCCAGCAGCGGTCCGACAGGGGTCGGCTCACCCCTCCACTTT. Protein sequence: CASSGPTGVGSPLHF.

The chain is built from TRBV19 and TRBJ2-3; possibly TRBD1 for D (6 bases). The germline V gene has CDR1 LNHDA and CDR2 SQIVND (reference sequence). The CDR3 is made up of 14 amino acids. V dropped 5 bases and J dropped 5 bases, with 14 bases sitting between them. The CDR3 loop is CASSPTGRGDTQYF. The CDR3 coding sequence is TGTGCCAGTAGTCCGACAGGCCGCGGAGATACGCAGTATTTT.

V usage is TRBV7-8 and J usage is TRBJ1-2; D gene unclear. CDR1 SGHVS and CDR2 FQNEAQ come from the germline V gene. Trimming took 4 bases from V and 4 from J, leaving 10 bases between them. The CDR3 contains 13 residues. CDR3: CASSSLGAYGYTF. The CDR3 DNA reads TGTGCCAGCAGCTCGCTAGGAGCCTATGGCTACACCTTC.

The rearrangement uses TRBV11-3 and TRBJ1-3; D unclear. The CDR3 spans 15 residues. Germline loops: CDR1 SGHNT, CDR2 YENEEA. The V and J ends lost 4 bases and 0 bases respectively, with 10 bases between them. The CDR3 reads CASSSRPFSGNTIYF. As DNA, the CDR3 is TGTGCCAGCAGCTCCCGTCCGTTCTCTGGAAACACCATATATTTT.

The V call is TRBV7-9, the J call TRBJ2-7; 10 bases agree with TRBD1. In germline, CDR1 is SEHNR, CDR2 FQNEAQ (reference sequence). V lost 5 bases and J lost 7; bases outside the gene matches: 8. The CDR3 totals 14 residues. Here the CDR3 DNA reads TGTGCCAGCAGCAACCGGGACAGGGGAATGGAGCAGTACTTC. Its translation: CASSNRDRGMEQYF.

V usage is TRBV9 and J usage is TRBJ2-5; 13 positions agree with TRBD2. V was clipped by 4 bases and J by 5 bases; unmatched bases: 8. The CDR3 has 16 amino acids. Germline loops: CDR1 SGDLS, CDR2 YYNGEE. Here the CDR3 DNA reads TGTGCCAGCAGCCCTCCCGGACTAGCGGGAGTTGAGACCCAGTACTTC. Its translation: CASSPPGLAGVETQYF. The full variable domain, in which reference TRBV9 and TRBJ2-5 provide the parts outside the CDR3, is DSGVTQTPKHLITATGQRVTLRCSPRSGDLSVYWYQQSLDQGLQFLIQYYNGEERAKGNILERFSAQQFPDLHSELNLSSLELGDSALYFCASSPPGLAGVETQYFGPGTRLLVL.

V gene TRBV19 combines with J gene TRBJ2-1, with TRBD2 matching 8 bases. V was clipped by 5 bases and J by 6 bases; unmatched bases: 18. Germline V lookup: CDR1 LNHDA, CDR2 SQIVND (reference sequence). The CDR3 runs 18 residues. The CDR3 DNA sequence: TGTGCCAGTAGTGCATTTCCCATCGGGACTAGTCTGAGCAATGAGCAGTTCTTC. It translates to CASSAFPIGTSLSNEQFF.

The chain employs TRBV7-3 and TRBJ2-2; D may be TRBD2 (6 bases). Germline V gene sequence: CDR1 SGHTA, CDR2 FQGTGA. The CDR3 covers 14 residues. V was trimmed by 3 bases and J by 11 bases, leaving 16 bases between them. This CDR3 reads CASSLGRRTPELFF. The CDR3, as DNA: TGTGCCAGCAGCTTGGGGAGGAGGACGCCTGAGCTGTTTTTT.

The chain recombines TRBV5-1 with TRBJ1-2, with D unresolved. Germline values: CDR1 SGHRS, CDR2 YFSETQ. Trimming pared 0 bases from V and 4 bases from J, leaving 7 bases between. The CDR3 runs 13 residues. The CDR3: CASSLVTSYGYTF. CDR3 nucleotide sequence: TGCGCCAGCAGCTTGGTGACAAGCTATGGCTACACCTTC.

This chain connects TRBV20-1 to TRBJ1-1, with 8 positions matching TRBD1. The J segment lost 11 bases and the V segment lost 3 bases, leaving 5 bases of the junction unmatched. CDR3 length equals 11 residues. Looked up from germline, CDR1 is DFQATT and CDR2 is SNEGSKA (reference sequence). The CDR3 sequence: CSASGQGRAFF. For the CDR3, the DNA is TGCAGTGCTAGCGGACAGGGTCGCGCTTTCTTT.

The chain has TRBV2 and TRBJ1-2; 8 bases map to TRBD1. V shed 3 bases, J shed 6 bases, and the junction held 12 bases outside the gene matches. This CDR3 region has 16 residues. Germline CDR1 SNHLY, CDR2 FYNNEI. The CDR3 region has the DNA TGTGCCAGCAGTGACCCGCAACGGACAGGGAGAGATGGCTACACCTTC. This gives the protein CASSDPQRTGRDGYTF. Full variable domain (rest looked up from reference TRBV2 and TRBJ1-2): EPEVTQTPSHQVTQMGQEVILRCVPISNHLYFYWYRQILGQKVEFLVSFYNNEISEKSEIFDDQFSVERPDGSNFTLKIRSTKLEDSAMYFCASSDPQRTGRDGYTFGSGTRLTVV.

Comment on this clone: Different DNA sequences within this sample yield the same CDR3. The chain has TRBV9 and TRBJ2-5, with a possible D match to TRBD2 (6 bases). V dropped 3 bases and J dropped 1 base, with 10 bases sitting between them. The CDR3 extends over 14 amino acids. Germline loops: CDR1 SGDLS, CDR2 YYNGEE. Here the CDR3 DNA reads TGTGCCAGCAGCGCCGGGACTGTCCAAGAGACCCAGTACTTC. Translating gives CASSAGTVQETQYF.

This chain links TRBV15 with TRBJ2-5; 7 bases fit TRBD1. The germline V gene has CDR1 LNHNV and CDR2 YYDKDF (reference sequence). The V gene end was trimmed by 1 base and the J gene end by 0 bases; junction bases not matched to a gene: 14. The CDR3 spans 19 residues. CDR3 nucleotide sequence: TGTGCCACCAGCAGAGCACTGCAGACCGAACAGGGGAACCAAGAGACCCAGTACTTC. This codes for CATSRALQTEQGNQETQYF.

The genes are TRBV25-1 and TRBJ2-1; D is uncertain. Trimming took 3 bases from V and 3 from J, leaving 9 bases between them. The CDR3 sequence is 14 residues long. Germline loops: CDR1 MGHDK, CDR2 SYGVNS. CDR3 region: CASSDRNLYNEQFF. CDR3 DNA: TGTGCCAGCAGTGACAGGAACCTCTACAATGAGCAGTTCTTC.